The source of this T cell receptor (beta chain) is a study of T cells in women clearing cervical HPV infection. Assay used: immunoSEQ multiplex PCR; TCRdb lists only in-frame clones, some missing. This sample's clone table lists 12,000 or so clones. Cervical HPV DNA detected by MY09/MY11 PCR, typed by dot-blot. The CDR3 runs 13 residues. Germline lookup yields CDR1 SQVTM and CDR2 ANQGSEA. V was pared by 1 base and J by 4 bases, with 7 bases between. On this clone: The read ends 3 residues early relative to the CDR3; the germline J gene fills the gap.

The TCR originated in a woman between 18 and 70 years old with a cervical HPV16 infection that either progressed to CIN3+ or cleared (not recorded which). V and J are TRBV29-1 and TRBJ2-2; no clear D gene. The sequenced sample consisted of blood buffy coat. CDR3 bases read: TGCAGCGTTGAAGCGCGGATCACCGGGGAG. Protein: CSVEARITGE. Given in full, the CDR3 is CSVEARITGELFF.